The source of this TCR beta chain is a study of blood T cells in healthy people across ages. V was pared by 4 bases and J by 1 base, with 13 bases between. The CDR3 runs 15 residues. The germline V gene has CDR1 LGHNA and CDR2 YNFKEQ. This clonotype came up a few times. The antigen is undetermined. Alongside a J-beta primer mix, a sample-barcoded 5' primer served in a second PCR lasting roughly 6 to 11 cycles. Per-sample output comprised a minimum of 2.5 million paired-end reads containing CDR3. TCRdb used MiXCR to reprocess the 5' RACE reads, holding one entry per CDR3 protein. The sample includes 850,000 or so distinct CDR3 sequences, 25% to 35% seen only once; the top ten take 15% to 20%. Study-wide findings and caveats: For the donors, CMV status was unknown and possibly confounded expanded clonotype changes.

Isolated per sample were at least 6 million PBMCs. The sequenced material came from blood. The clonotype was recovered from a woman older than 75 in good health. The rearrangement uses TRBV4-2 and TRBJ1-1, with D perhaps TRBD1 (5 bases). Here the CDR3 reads CASSPRDGWNTEAFF. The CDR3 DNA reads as TGTGCCAGCAGCCCGCGGGACGGATGGAACACTGAAGCTTTCTTT.